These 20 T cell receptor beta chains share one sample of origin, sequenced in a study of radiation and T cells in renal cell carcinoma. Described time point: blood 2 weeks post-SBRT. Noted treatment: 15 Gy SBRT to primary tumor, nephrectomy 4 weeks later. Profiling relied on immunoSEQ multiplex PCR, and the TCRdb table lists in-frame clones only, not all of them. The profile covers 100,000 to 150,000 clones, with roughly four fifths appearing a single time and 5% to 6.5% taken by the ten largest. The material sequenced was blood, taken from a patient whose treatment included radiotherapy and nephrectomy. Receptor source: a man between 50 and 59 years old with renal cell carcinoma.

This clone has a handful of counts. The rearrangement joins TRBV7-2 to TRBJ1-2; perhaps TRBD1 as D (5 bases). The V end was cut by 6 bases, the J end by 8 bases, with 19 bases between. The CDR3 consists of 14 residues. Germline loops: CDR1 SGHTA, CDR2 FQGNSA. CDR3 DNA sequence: TGTGCCAGCAGTCCACCGGCAGGGCGTTCGGGCTACACCTTC. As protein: CASSPPAGRSGYTF.

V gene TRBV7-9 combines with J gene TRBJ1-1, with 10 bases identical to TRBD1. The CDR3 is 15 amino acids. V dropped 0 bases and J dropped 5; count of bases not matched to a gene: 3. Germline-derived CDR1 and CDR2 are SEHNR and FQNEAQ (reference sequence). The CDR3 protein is CASSLAGTGVTEAFF. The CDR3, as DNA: TGTGCCAGCAGCTTAGCCGGGACAGGGGTGACTGAAGCTTTCTTT.

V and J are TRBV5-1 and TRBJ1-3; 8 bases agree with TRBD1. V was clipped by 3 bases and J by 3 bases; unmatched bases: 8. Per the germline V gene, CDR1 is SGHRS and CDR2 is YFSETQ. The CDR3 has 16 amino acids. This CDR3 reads CASSSTIGQGGNTIYF. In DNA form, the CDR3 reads TGCGCCAGCAGCTCTACCATTGGACAGGGTGGAAACACCATATATTTT.

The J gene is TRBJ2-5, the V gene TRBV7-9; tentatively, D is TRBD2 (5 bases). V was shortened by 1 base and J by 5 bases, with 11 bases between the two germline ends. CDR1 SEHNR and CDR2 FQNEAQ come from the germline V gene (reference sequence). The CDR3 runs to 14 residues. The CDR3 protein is CASSLVGVAETQYF. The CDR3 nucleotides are TGTGCCAGCAGCTTAGTCGGAGTAGCGGAGACCCAGTACTTC.

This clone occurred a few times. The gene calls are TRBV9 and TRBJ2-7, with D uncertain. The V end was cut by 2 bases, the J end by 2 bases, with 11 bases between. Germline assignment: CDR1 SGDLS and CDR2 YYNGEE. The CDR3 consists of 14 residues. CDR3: CASSVLADPYEQYF. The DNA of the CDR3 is TGTGCCAGCAGCGTCCTGGCAGACCCCTACGAGCAGTACTTC.

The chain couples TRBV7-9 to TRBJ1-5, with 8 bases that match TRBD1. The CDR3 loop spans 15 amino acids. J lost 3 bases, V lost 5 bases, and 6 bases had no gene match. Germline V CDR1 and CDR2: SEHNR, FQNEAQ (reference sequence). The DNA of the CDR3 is TGTGCCAGCAGCGGGAGGACAGGGAACAATCAGCCCCAGCATTTT. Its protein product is CASSGRTGNNQPQHF.

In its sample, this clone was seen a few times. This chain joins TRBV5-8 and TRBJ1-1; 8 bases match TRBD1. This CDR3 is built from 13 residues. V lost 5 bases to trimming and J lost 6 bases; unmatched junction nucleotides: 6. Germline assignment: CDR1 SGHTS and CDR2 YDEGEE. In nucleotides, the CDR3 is TGTGCCAGCAGACCCAGGGGGCCCCCTGAAGCTTTCTTT. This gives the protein CASRPRGPPEAFF.

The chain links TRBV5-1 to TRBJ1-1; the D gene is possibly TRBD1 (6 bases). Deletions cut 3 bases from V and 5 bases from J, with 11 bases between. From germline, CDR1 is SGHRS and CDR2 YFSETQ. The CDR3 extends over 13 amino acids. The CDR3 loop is CASSYSGDTEAFF. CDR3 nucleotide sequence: TGCGCCAGCAGCTATTCAGGGGATACTGAAGCTTTCTTT.

CDR3 residues: CASSLATHQGQTYEQYF. The CDR3 DNA sequence: TGTGCCAGCAGCTTAGCTACCCACCAGGGGCAAACCTACGAGCAGTACTTC. The chain couples TRBV7-2 to TRBJ2-7; D perhaps matches TRBD1 (6 bases). The CDR3 has 17 amino acids. The V end lost 0 bases, the J end lost 2 bases, and 17 bases lay between the germline ends. Germline CDR1 and CDR2: SGHTA and FQGNSA.

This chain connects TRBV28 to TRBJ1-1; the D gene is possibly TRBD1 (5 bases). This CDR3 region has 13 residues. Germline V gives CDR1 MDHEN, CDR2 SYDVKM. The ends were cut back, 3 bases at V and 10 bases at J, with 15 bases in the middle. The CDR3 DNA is TGTGCCAGCAGTTTTGGGCTTGGGGGGGGAGCTTTCTTT. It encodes CASSFGLGGGAFF.

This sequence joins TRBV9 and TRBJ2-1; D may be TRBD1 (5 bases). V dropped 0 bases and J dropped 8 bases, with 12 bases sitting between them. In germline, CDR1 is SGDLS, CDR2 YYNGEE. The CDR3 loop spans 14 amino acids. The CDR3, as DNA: TGTGCCAGCAGCGTAGGGGGCGTAGGGGATGAGCAGTTCTTC. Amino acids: CASSVGGVGDEQFF.

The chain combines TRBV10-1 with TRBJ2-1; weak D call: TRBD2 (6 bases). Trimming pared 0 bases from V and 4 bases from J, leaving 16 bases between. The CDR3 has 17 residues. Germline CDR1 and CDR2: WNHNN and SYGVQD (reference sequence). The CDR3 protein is CASSESSVIGRYNEQFF. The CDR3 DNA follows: TGCGCCAGCAGTGAGTCTTCAGTGATCGGGAGATACAATGAGCAGTTCTTC.

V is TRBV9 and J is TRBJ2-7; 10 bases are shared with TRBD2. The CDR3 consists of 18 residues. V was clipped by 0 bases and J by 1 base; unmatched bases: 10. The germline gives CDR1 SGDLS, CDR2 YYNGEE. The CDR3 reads CASSVGFSGRSGSYEQYF. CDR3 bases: TGTGCCAGCAGCGTAGGTTTTAGCGGGAGGAGCGGATCCTACGAGCAGTACTTC. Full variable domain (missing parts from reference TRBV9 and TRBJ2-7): DSGVTQTPKHLITATGQRVTLRCSPRSGDLSVYWYQQSLDQGLQFLIQYYNGEERAKGNILERFSAQQFPDLHSELNLSSLELGDSALYFCASSVGFSGRSGSYEQYFGPGTRLTVT.

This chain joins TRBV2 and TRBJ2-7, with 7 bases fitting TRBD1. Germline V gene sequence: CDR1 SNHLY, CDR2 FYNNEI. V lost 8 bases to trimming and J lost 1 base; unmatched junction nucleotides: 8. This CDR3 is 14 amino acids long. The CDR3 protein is CASLDRVRSYEQYF. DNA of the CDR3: TGTGCCAGCCTCGACAGGGTTAGGTCCTACGAGCAGTACTTC.

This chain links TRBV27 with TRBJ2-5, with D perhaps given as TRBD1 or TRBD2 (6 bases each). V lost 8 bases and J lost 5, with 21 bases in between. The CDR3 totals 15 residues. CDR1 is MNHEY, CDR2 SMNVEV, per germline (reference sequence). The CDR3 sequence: CASSRARGVQETQYF. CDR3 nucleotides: TGTGCCAGCTCTCGGGCTAGGGGGGTACAGGAGACCCAGTACTTC.

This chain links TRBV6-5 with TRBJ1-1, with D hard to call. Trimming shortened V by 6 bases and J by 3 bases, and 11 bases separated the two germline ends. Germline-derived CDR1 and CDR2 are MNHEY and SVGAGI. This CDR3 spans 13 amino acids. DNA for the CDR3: TGTGCCAGCAGATCACAATGGGACACTGAAGCTTTCTTT. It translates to CASRSQWDTEAFF.

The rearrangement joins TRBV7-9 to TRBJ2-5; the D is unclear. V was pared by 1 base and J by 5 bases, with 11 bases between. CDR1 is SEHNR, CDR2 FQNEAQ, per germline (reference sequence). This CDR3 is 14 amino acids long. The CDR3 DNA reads TGTGCCAGCAGCTTAGGAGGAGCCTCGGAGACCCAGTACTTC. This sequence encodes CASSLGGASETQYF.

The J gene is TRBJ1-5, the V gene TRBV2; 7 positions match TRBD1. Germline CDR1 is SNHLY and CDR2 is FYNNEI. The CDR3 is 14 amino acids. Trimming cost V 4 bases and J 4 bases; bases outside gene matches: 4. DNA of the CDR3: TGTGCCAGCAGTGGGACAGGAGGGAATCAGCCCCAGCATTTT. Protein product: CASSGTGGNQPQHF.

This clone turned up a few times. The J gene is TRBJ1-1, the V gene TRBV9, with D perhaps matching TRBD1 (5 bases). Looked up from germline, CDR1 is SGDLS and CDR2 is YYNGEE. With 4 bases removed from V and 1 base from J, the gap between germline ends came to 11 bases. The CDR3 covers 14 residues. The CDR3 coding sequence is TGTGCCAGCAGCTACGCAGGGAGGAACACTGAAGCTTTCTTT. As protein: CASSYAGRNTEAFF.

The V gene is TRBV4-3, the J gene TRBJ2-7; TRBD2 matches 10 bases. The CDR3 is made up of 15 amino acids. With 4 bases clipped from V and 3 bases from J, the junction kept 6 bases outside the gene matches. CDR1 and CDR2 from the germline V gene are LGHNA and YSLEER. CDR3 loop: CASSPSTSGDYEQYF. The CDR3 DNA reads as TGCGCCAGCAGCCCCAGTACTAGCGGGGACTACGAGCAGTACTTC.